The rows below give T cell receptor beta chains drawn from one sample of a study of T cells after yellow fever vaccination. TCRdb passed the 5' RACE reads through MiXCR, listing each CDR3 protein once. This table has around 250,000 distinct CDR3 sequences, about 5.2% appearing once. The sample was CD4+ T cells sorted from PBMCs, taken on the day of the yellow fever booster vaccination. These receptors came from a young man who received the YFV17D yellow fever vaccine. Each CDR3 is given with its conserved first and last residue. The order of the fields is CDR3 protein, CDR3 DNA, V gene, J gene, D gene, clone size. D genes are given only for firm matches. The size field is filled for only some rows; it gives once, few, many or a size class.

cdr3_aa: CASSAYTTGELFF
cdr3_nt: TGTGCCAGCAGCGCCTATACCACCGGGGAGCTGTTTTTT
v_call: TRBV5-4
j_call: TRBJ2-2
d_call: -
clone_size: many

cdr3_aa: CASSSIERNQPQHF
cdr3_nt: TGTGCCAGCAGCTCGATTGAACGCAATCAGCCCCAGCATTTT
v_call: TRBV7-2
j_call: TRBJ1-5
d_call: -
clone_size: few

cdr3_aa: CASSIHRGLGYTF
cdr3_nt: TGTGCCAGCAGTATCCACAGGGGGCTTGGCTACACCTTC
v_call: TRBV27
j_call: TRBJ1-2
d_call: TRBD1
clone_size: -

cdr3_aa: CASGLGLDETQYF
cdr3_nt: TGTGCTAGTGGCCTAGGCCTGGACGAGACCCAGTACTTC
v_call: TRBV12-5
j_call: TRBJ2-5
d_call: -
clone_size: -

cdr3_aa: CSVDPAMGGKLFF
cdr3_nt: TGCAGCGTTGACCCGGCAATGGGGGGAAAACTGTTTTTT
v_call: TRBV29-1
j_call: TRBJ1-4
d_call: -
clone_size: few

cdr3_aa: CATSRDQDTQYF
cdr3_nt: TGTGCCACCAGCAGAGATCAGGATACGCAGTATTTT
v_call: TRBV15
j_call: TRBJ2-3
d_call: -
clone_size: medium-sized

cdr3_aa: CASSSGTRDTQYF
cdr3_nt: TGTGCCAGCAGTTCCGGGACACGGGATACGCAGTATTTT
v_call: TRBV2
j_call: TRBJ2-3
d_call: -
clone_size: -

cdr3_aa: CASSQEAVNSPLHF
cdr3_nt: TGCGCCAGCAGCCAAGAAGCCGTAAATTCACCCCTCCACTTT
v_call: TRBV4-3
j_call: TRBJ1-6
d_call: -
clone_size: -

cdr3_aa: CASTGTRSSYEQYF
cdr3_nt: TGTGCCAGCACCGGGACTAGGTCCTCCTACGAGCAGTACTTC
v_call: TRBV12-3/TRBV12-4
j_call: TRBJ2-7
d_call: TRBD2
clone_size: many

cdr3_aa: CSVRLGERAFF
cdr3_nt: TGCAGCGTTCGGCTGGGGGAAAGGGCTTTCTTT
v_call: TRBV29-1
j_call: TRBJ1-1
d_call: -
clone_size: -

cdr3_aa: CASSTNDRVEKLFF
cdr3_nt: TGCGCCAGCAGCACTAACGACAGGGTTGAAAAACTGTTTTTT
v_call: TRBV5-1
j_call: TRBJ1-4
d_call: TRBD1
clone_size: many

cdr3_aa: CASSERGGPEFF
cdr3_nt: TGTGCCAGCAGTGAGCGGGGGGGCCCCGAGTTCTTC
v_call: TRBV11-2
j_call: TRBJ2-1
d_call: TRBD2
clone_size: many

cdr3_aa: CASSLMGVEKLFF
cdr3_nt: TGTGCCAGCAGCTTGATGGGGGTGGAAAAACTGTTTTTT
v_call: TRBV5-5
j_call: TRBJ1-4
d_call: -
clone_size: -

cdr3_aa: CASSQDIARVSYTF
cdr3_nt: TGTGCCAGCAGCCAAGATATTGCGAGGGTGAGCTACACCTTC
v_call: TRBV4-2
j_call: TRBJ1-2
d_call: -
clone_size: few

cdr3_aa: CSAMGQGATNEKLFF
cdr3_nt: TGCAGTGCCATGGGACAGGGGGCAACTAATGAAAAACTGTTTTTT
v_call: TRBV20-1
j_call: TRBJ1-4
d_call: TRBD1
clone_size: few

cdr3_aa: CASSPGGDGYTF
cdr3_nt: TGTGCCAGCAGTCCTGGGGGGGACGGCTACACCTTC
v_call: TRBV28
j_call: TRBJ1-2
d_call: -
clone_size: -

cdr3_aa: CASSLTTRADGSPLHF
cdr3_nt: TGTGCCAGCTCACTCACCACCAGAGCGGACGGTTCACCCCTCCACTTT
v_call: TRBV18
j_call: TRBJ1-6
d_call: -
clone_size: few

cdr3_aa: CSVITAAGELFF
cdr3_nt: TGCAGCGTTATTACGGCCGCCGGGGAGCTGTTTTTT
v_call: TRBV29-1
j_call: TRBJ2-2
d_call: -
clone_size: -

cdr3_aa: CASSLGAFDGGTQYF
cdr3_nt: TGTGCCAGCAGCTTAGGAGCCTTCGACGGGGGGACCCAGTACTTC
v_call: TRBV7-2
j_call: TRBJ2-5
d_call: -
clone_size: -

cdr3_aa: CASSVGGFPNYGYTF
cdr3_nt: TGTGCCAGCAGTGTGGGGGGCTTTCCGAACTATGGCTACACCTTC
v_call: TRBV2
j_call: TRBJ1-2
d_call: -
clone_size: -

cdr3_aa: CASSDRVYGYTF
cdr3_nt: TGTGCCAGCAGTGATCGGGTTTATGGCTACACCTTC
v_call: TRBV6-1
j_call: TRBJ1-2
d_call: -
clone_size: -

cdr3_aa: CASSFGRSGGTVADTQYF
cdr3_nt: TGTGCCAGCAGCTTCGGGCGCTCTGGCGGAACGGTTGCAGATACGCAGTATTTT
v_call: TRBV7-2
j_call: TRBJ2-3
d_call: -
clone_size: few

cdr3_aa: CASSHLTSGGLGEQYF
cdr3_nt: TGTGCCAGCAGTCACCTCACTAGCGGGGGGCTGGGCGAGCAGTACTTC
v_call: TRBV6-5
j_call: TRBJ2-7
d_call: TRBD2
clone_size: many

cdr3_aa: CASSGGTSGFTDTQYF
cdr3_nt: TGCGCCAGCAGCGGAGGGACTAGCGGATTCACAGATACGCAGTATTTT
v_call: TRBV5-1
j_call: TRBJ2-3
d_call: TRBD2
clone_size: few

cdr3_aa: CASSGGLAGGQETQYF
cdr3_nt: TGTGCCAGCAGCGGGGGACTAGCGGGGGGTCAAGAGACCCAGTACTTC
v_call: TRBV6-6
j_call: TRBJ2-5
d_call: TRBD2
clone_size: -

cdr3_aa: CASSSGTGTQRVSWGTEAFF
cdr3_nt: TGTGCCAGCAGCTCCGGGACAGGGACTCAAAGGGTTTCTTGGGGGACTGAAGCTTTCTTT
v_call: TRBV7-9
j_call: TRBJ1-1
d_call: TRBD1
clone_size: -

cdr3_aa: CAISESTGLVYGYTF
cdr3_nt: TGTGCCATCAGTGAGTCGACAGGGTTGGTCTATGGCTACACCTTC
v_call: TRBV10-3
j_call: TRBJ1-2
d_call: TRBD1
clone_size: -

cdr3_aa: CASRKDNSPLHF
cdr3_nt: TGTGCCAGCAGGAAGGACAATTCACCCCTCCACTTT
v_call: TRBV7-2
j_call: TRBJ1-6
d_call: -
clone_size: -

cdr3_aa: CASSAGTEQFF
cdr3_nt: TGTGCCAGCAGCGCGGGGACAGAGCAGTTCTTC
v_call: TRBV9
j_call: TRBJ2-1
d_call: -
clone_size: -

cdr3_aa: CASSPQAGQVGGYTF
cdr3_nt: TGCGCCAGCAGCCCTCAAGCAGGACAGGTCGGCGGCTACACCTTC
v_call: TRBV5-1
j_call: TRBJ1-2
d_call: TRBD1
clone_size: many

cdr3_aa: CSARISGGTDTQYF
cdr3_nt: TGCAGTGCTAGAATTAGCGGGGGGACAGATACGCAGTATTTT
v_call: TRBV20-1
j_call: TRBJ2-3
d_call: TRBD2
clone_size: few

cdr3_aa: CASSRDRGVGSTEAFF
cdr3_nt: TGTGCCAGCTCACGAGACAGGGGAGTCGGGAGCACTGAAGCTTTCTTT
v_call: TRBV18
j_call: TRBJ1-1
d_call: TRBD1
clone_size: -

cdr3_aa: CASSQEGSDTQYF
cdr3_nt: TGCGCCAGCAGCCAAGAGGGGTCAGATACGCAGTATTTT
v_call: TRBV4-3
j_call: TRBJ2-3
d_call: -
clone_size: many